The 22 T cell receptor beta chains listed next were all sequenced from one sample in a study of T cell responses to AZD1222 COVID-19 vaccine. Measured with immunoSEQ multiplex PCR; TCRdb has only the in-frame clones, and not every one. The sample yields tens of thousands of clones, 65% to 90% seen once. The sequenced sample was peripheral blood, obtained on day 0 of AZD1222 vaccination. These receptors all come from an adult in good health.

This clone has just a few counts. The chain carries TRBV30 and TRBJ1-5; D unresolved. This CDR3 is 13 amino acids long. Trimming stripped 1 base from V and 7 bases from J, with 11 bases between. Germline V gives CDR1 GTSNPN, CDR2 SVGIG (reference sequence). For the CDR3, the DNA is TGTGCCTGGAGTGAGGTAAGACGACAGCCCCAGCATTTT. Translating gives CAWSEVRRQPQHF.

This chain joins TRBV10-3 and TRBJ1-2; D remains ambiguous. The germline gives CDR1 ENHRY, CDR2 SYGVKD. The V gene lost 0 bases and the J gene lost 2 bases, with 4 bases spanning the gap. The CDR3 is 13 amino acids. CDR3: CAISESKNYGYTF. Written as DNA, the CDR3 is TGTGCCATCAGTGAGTCGAAGAACTATGGCTACACCTTC.

This clone was counted a single time. The chain carries TRBV9 and TRBJ2-2, with D unclear. This CDR3 is 15 amino acids long. V lost 3 bases, J lost 0 bases, and 9 bases lay in between. Germline values: CDR1 SGDLS, CDR2 YYNGEE. The DNA for the CDR3 is TGTGCCAGCAGCGGGACGGCAGCGAACACCGGGGAGCTGTTTTTT. Residues: CASSGTAANTGELFF.

The CDR3 sequence: CASSPGATNEKLFF. In DNA, the CDR3 is TGTGCCAGCAGCCCGGGGGCAACTAATGAAAAACTGTTTTTT. The chain has TRBV5-4 and TRBJ1-4, with D perhaps matching TRBD1 (5 bases). The CDR3 spans 14 residues. V lost 4 bases and J lost 0, with 7 bases in between. Per the germline V gene, CDR1 is SGHNT and CDR2 is YYREEE (reference sequence). Using reference TRBV5-4 and TRBJ1-4 for the parts outside the CDR3, the full variable domain is ETGVTQSPTHLIKTRGQQVTLRCSSQSGHNTVSWYQQALGQGPQFIFQYYREEENGRGNFPPRFSGLQFPNYSSELNVNALELDDSALYLCASSPGATNEKLFFGSGTQLSVL.

The rearrangement links TRBV3-1 (or the pseudogene TRBV3-2) to TRBJ2-7; 7 bases agree with TRBD1. The CDR3 totals 13 residues. Germline values: CDR1 LGHDT, CDR2 YNNKEL (reference sequence). Unmatched junction bases numbered 6, after V lost 4 bases and J lost 6 bases. The CDR3 here is CASSRETGSEQYF. The CDR3 coding sequence is TGTGCCAGCAGCCGAGAGACAGGGAGCGAGCAGTACTTC.

The rearrangement links TRBV6-6 to TRBJ1-1, with a weak D call TRBD1 (5 bases). Germline V CDR1 and CDR2: MNHNY, SVGAGI (reference sequence). The CDR3 is 13 amino acids. The V and J ends lost 6 bases and 6 bases respectively, with 14 bases between them. CDR3 DNA sequence: TGTGCCAGCAGCATAAAACAGGCTTCTGAAGCTTTCTTT. This sequence encodes CASSIKQASEAFF.

This clone was seen a single time. The CDR3 protein is CASSLNHGGGYTF. CDR3 in DNA: TGCGCCAGCAGCTTGAATCACGGAGGCGGCTACACCTTC. The chain has TRBV5-1 and TRBJ1-2; D unclear. CDR1 and CDR2 (germline): SGHRS, YFSETQ. The CDR3 contains 13 residues. With 1 base removed from V and 8 bases from J, the gap between germline ends came to 12 bases. Looking up the rest from reference TRBV5-1 and TRBJ1-2 gives the full variable domain: KAGVTQTPRYLIKTRGQQVTLSCSPISGHRSVSWYQQTPGQGLQFLFEYFSETQRNKGNFPGRFSGRQFSNSRSEMNVSTLELGDSALYLCASSLNHGGGYTFGSGTRLTVV.

Worth noting for this clone: The sample has other DNA sequences that encode this CDR3 too. The chain carries TRBV5-6 and TRBJ1-6; TRBD1 might be the D (6 bases). Trimming shortened V by 2 bases and J by 7 bases, and 13 bases separated the two germline ends. Germline V CDR1 and CDR2: SGHDT, YYEEEE. The length of the CDR3 is 15 residues. The chain's CDR3 is CASSFRGTGNSPLHF. The CDR3 bases are TGTGCCAGCAGCTTCAGGGGAACGGGGAATTCACCCCTCCACTTT.

This clone has just a few counts. This sequence joins TRBV7-9 and TRBJ1-2, with TRBD1 identical over 10 bases. Germline assignment: CDR1 SEHNR and CDR2 FQNEAQ (reference sequence). The CDR3 consists of 13 residues. V lost 4 bases and J lost 6; bases outside the gene matches: 2. The CDR3, as DNA: TGTGCCAGCAGCTACGGGACAGGGGATGGCTACACCTTC. Protein: CASSYGTGDGYTF. Looking up the rest from reference TRBV7-9 and TRBJ1-2 gives the full variable domain: DTGVSQNPRHKITKRGQNVTFRCDPISEHNRLYWYRQTLGQGPEFLTYFQNEAQLEKSRLLSDRFSAERPKGSFSTLEIQRTEQGDSAMYLCASSYGTGDGYTFGSGTRLTVV.

This chain uses TRBV7-2 with TRBJ2-5; D unresolved. This CDR3 spans 15 amino acids. V was pared by 5 bases and J by 4 bases, with 17 bases between. Germline CDR1 and CDR2: SGHTA and FQGNSA. In nucleotides, the CDR3 is TGTGCCAGCAGCCTATCTATGGGCGAGTTAGAGACCCAGTACTTC. It encodes CASSLSMGELETQYF.

V is TRBV7-2 and J is TRBJ2-7, with D maybe TRBD1 (5 bases). The CDR3 covers 15 residues. The V end was cut by 5 bases, the J end by 0 bases, with 14 bases between. The germline CDR1 and CDR2 sequences are SGHTA and FQGNSA. The CDR3 nucleotides read TGTGCCAGCAGCCTCGGACACAACCCCTCCTACGAGCAGTACTTC. Protein sequence: CASSLGHNPSYEQYF.

This clone was recorded at least ten times. The chain is built from TRBV6-5 and TRBJ2-5; perhaps TRBD2 as D (5 bases). Germline V CDR1 and CDR2: MNHEY, SVGAGI. This CDR3 is built from 15 residues. Trimming left V 5 bases short and J 7 bases short, with 20 bases between. In nucleotides, the CDR3 is TGTGCCAGCAGTCCCCATCGGGGTCTCCCCGGGACCCAGTACTTC. It encodes CASSPHRGLPGTQYF.

The chain joins TRBV28 to TRBJ2-5, with 10 bases lining up with TRBD2. Losses at the gene ends were 4 bases for V and 4 bases for J; bases not matched to a gene: 9. The CDR3 consists of 16 residues. CDR1 MDHEN and CDR2 SYDVKM come from the germline V gene. The CDR3 DNA reads as TGTGCCAGCAGTTCCGCTAGCGGGGGAAAGGGAGAGACCCAGTACTTC. Protein sequence: CASSSASGGKGETQYF. Drawing the rest from reference TRBV28 and TRBJ2-5, the complete variable domain is DVKVTQSSRYLVKRTGEKVFLECVQDMDHENMFWYRQDPGLGLRLIYFSYDVKMKEKGDIPEGYSVSREKKERFSLILESASTNQTSMYLCASSSASGGKGETQYFGPGTRLLVL.

The rearrangement links TRBV24-1 to TRBJ2-3; no firm D call. V lost 3 bases and J lost 0, with 6 bases in between. Germline assignment: CDR1 KGHDR and CDR2 SFDVKD. The CDR3 loop spans 14 amino acids. The CDR3 bases are TGTGCCACCAGTGATCTTGGGAGCACAGATACGCAGTATTTT. Its translation is CATSDLGSTDTQYF.

The chain links TRBV7-9 to TRBJ1-4, with TRBD1 identical over 7 bases. Germline V gene lookup returns CDR1 SEHNR and CDR2 FQNEAQ (reference sequence). The junction had 10 bases not matched to a gene; V was cut back by 4 bases and J by 5 bases. The CDR3 covers 16 residues. As DNA, the CDR3 is TGTGCCAGCAGCTCTATTACAGGGGCGGTAAATGAAAAACTGTTTTTT. It is translated as CASSSITGAVNEKLFF.

The J gene is TRBJ2-7, the V gene TRBV9; D ambiguous. The CDR3 contains 15 residues. From germline, CDR1 is SGDLS and CDR2 YYNGEE. V lost 0 bases and J lost 0, with 10 bases in between. The CDR3 nucleotides read TGTGCCAGCAGCGTAGCGGGCTCAGCCTCCTACGAGCAGTACTTC. This sequence encodes CASSVAGSASYEQYF.

The chain uses TRBV5-6 and TRBJ1-1; D is unresolved. Trimming took off 2 bases at V and 1 base at J, with 3 bases between the two ends. CDR3 size: 12 residues. Germline V gives CDR1 SGHDT, CDR2 YYEEEE. The CDR3 bases are TGTGCCAGCAGCTTCCCGAACACTGAAGCTTTCTTT. Amino acid sequence: CASSFPNTEAFF.

The chain recombines TRBV3-1 (or the pseudogene TRBV3-2) with TRBJ1-1; TRBD1 matches at 9 bases. CDR1 and CDR2 from the germline V gene are LGHDT and YNNKEL (reference sequence). The V and J ends lost 2 bases and 5 bases, in that order; junction bases with no gene match: 3. This CDR3 region has 14 residues. The DNA of the CDR3 is TGTGCCAGCAGCCAAACAGGGGGCGTGACTGAAGCTTTCTTT. Protein sequence: CASSQTGGVTEAFF.

The chain couples TRBV7-2 to TRBJ1-2; the D is unclear. Germline CDR1 and CDR2: SGHTA and FQGNSA. The V and J ends lost 0 bases and 4 bases respectively, with 15 bases between them. CDR3 size: 16 residues. The CDR3 bases are TGTGCCAGCAGCTTAGCCCCAGGACTCACATTCTATGGCTACACCTTC. Its translation is CASSLAPGLTFYGYTF.

V and J are TRBV19 and TRBJ1-1, with no clear D. The V gene's germline CDR1 is LNHDA and CDR2 SQIVND (reference sequence). V dropped 1 base and J dropped 5 bases, with 14 bases sitting between them. The CDR3 is 15 amino acids. The CDR3 region has the DNA TGTGCCAGTAGTATAGTTGGCTCGGTGGGGACTGAAGCTTTCTTT. Translating it yields CASSIVGSVGTEAFF.

The V gene is TRBV5-1, the J gene TRBJ1-3, with D unresolved. The CDR3 covers 16 residues. Trimming took off 3 bases at V and 0 bases at J, with 13 bases between the two ends. The germline V gene has CDR1 SGHRS and CDR2 YFSETQ. In DNA form, the CDR3 reads TGCGCCAGCAGCTCCCTTACAGCCAACTCTGGAAACACCATATATTTT. This codes for CASSSLTANSGNTIYF.

V and J are TRBV6-5 and TRBJ1-5; no clear D. Germline-derived CDR1 and CDR2 are MNHEY and SVGAGI. The ends were cut back, 6 bases at V and 4 bases at J, with 13 bases in the middle. The CDR3 sequence is 14 residues long. The CDR3 bases are TGTGCCAGCAGGGACGGTGGAGGAAATCAGCCCCAGCATTTT. It translates to CASRDGGGNQPQHF.